These 21 T cell receptor beta chains came from one sample sequenced in a study of T cells after yellow fever vaccination. MiXCR was run by TCRdb on the 5' RACE reads, yielding one entry per CDR3 protein. The table includes hundreds of thousands of distinct CDR3 sequences, roughly 9.4% detected once. The source material was PBMCs, sampled on the day of the first yellow fever vaccination. The receptors derive from a man in his late teens or twenties who received the YFV17D yellow fever vaccine.

This clonotype was counted between two and nine times. V is TRBV7-6 and J is TRBJ2-3, with 8 bases aligning to TRBD2. Germline assignment: CDR1 SGHVS and CDR2 FNYEAQ. V trimming: 6 bases; J trimming: 7 bases; junction bases outside the gene matches: 12. The CDR3 has 15 residues. The CDR3 region is CASSPGPRGGNTQYF. The CDR3, as DNA: TGTGCCAGCAGTCCGGGCCCCCGGGGGGGGAATACGCAGTATTTT.

This chain connects TRBV11-2 to TRBJ2-1; D perhaps matches TRBD1 (5 bases). The CDR3 extends over 14 amino acids. CDR1 and CDR2 (germline): SGHAT, FQNNGV. The V end lost 5 bases, the J end lost 4 bases, and 12 bases lay between the germline ends. The CDR3 bases are TGTGCCAGCAGCCCGATCCGGACATACAATGAGCAGTTCTTC. Translation: CASSPIRTYNEQFF.

This clonotype occurred a few times. V and J are TRBV2 and TRBJ2-7; possibly TRBD2 for D (6 bases). V lost 6 bases and J 0 bases, leaving 12 bases between the germline ends. The CDR3 contains 14 residues. CDR1 and CDR2 (germline): SNHLY, FYNNEI. CDR3 in amino acids: CASRSRGNSYEQYV. Here the CDR3 DNA reads TGTGCCAGCAGAAGCCGGGGGAACTCCTACGAGCAGTACGTC.

The table lists this clonotype with many counts. This rearrangement joins TRBV12-3 or TRBV12-4 to TRBJ2-2; D remains ambiguous. Trimming shortened V by 10 bases and J by 4 bases, and 7 bases separated the two germline ends. CDR3 length: 11 residues. As DNA, the CDR3 is TGTGCCAATCAATTCACCGGGGAGCTGTTTTTT. Translated, it gives CANQFTGELFF.

This clonotype was detected only a few times. J is TRBJ1-1 and V is TRBV7-8; D not certain. Germline CDR1 reads SGHVS; CDR2 reads FQNEAQ. V gave up 2 bases and J gave up 5 bases, with 18 bases separating them. The length of the CDR3 is 16 residues. The CDR3 nucleotides are TGTGCCAGCAGCTTAAGGATTGGGCGCCTAAATACTGAAGCTTTCTTT. It encodes CASSLRIGRLNTEAFF.

Only a few counts were recorded for this clonotype. V gene TRBV6-1 combines with J gene TRBJ2-7; 7 nucleotides align to TRBD2. The trim removed 4 bases at V and 0 bases at J, leaving 0 bases unmatched. The CDR3 extends over 13 amino acids. Per the germline V gene, CDR1 is MNHNS and CDR2 is SASEGT. The CDR3: CASSGDYSYEQYF. CDR3 DNA sequence: TGTGCCAGCAGTGGGGACTACTCCTACGAGCAGTACTTC.

This clonotype was counted at least ten times. The V gene is TRBV12-3 or TRBV12-4, the J gene TRBJ1-1, with D possibly being TRBD1 (6 bases). This CDR3 region has 12 residues. The V end lost 11 bases, the J end lost 8 bases, and 18 bases lay between the germline ends. DNA of the CDR3: TGTGCCGGCCACAGGGTACTAGGGGAAGCTTTCTTT. It encodes CAGHRVLGEAFF.

The chain combines TRBV5-1 with TRBJ1-2; no definite D call. V was cut by 0 bases and J by 1 base, with 7 bases left in between. CDR1 and CDR2 from the germline V gene are SGHRS and YFSETQ. The CDR3 totals 14 residues. CDR3 protein: CASSLGGINYGYTF. The CDR3 region has the DNA TGCGCCAGCAGCTTGGGCGGAATTAACTATGGCTACACCTTC.

The CDR3 nucleotides are TGCGCCAGCAGCCCTGGCAGGGCTAGTGGCTACACCTTC. Its protein product is CASSPGRASGYTF. The chain uses TRBV5-1 and TRBJ1-2; D is perhaps TRBD1 (5 bases). The CDR3 has 13 amino acids. V lost 4 bases to trimming and J lost 7 bases, with 14 bases between them. Germline V CDR1 and CDR2: SGHRS, YFSETQ.

The rearrangement links TRBV19 to TRBJ2-5; tentative D call: TRBD2 (6 bases). The germline CDR1 and CDR2 sequences are LNHDA and SQIVND (reference sequence). This CDR3 is built from 14 residues. The germline V and J ends were trimmed by 6 bases and 0 bases, with 11 bases remaining between them. The DNA for the CDR3 is TGTGCCAGTAGCGATAGCGGCCACCAAGAGACCCAGTACTTC. Translation: CASSDSGHQETQYF.

This clonotype has just a few counts. This chain links TRBV20-1 with TRBJ2-5, with 7 bases identical to TRBD1. Germline values: CDR1 DFQATT, CDR2 SNEGSKA (reference sequence). The V gene end was trimmed by 2 bases and the J gene end by 4 bases; junction bases not matched to a gene: 4. The CDR3 contains 13 residues. Written as DNA, the CDR3 is TGCAGTGCTAGAAAGACAGGGAGAGAGACCCAGTACTTC. This translates into CSARKTGRETQYF.

This clonotype was picked up a small number of times. In nucleotides, the CDR3 is TGTGCCAGCAGCCAAGACTGGGTCCCGGGACTCTGGTACAATGAGCAGTTCTTC. Amino acid sequence: CASSQDWVPGLWYNEQFF. The J gene is TRBJ2-1, the V gene TRBV4-2; the D gene is possibly TRBD2 (6 bases). The V gene's germline CDR1 is LGHNA and CDR2 YNFKEQ. The CDR3 loop spans 18 amino acids. The V and J ends lost 0 bases and 4 bases respectively, with 19 bases between them.

This clonotype was counted a single time. This sequence joins TRBV4-2 and TRBJ2-1; 16 bases align to TRBD2. V shed 1 base, J shed 10 bases, and the junction held 13 bases outside the gene matches. Germline V gives CDR1 LGHNA, CDR2 YNFKEQ. This CDR3 has 19 amino acids. For the CDR3, the DNA is TGTGCCAGCAGCCAAGCCCCCTCGGGACTAGCGGGGGGGCGGGACGAGCAGTTCTTC. This codes for CASSQAPSGLAGGRDEQFF.

This clonotype was observed at least ten times. This chain uses TRBV20-1 with TRBJ2-3, with TRBD1 matching 7 bases. CDR1 and CDR2 (germline): DFQATT, SNEGSKA (reference sequence). V was clipped by 1 base and J by 0 bases; unmatched bases: 4. The length of the CDR3 is 15 residues. The CDR3 sequence is CSARGGTASTDTQYF. CDR3 bases: TGCAGTGCTAGAGGAGGGACAGCTAGCACAGATACGCAGTATTTT.

This clonotype has only one observation. This chain links TRBV6-1 with TRBJ2-5; D ambiguous. The V end was cut by 8 bases, the J end by 3 bases, with 16 bases between. Germline V gene lookup returns CDR1 MNHNS and CDR2 SASEGT. The CDR3 is made up of 14 amino acids. The DNA of the CDR3 is TGTGCCAGCGGGTTATTGGTAGCTGAAGAGACCCAGTACTTC. This gives the protein CASGLLVAEETQYF.

The V gene is TRBV7-9, the J gene TRBJ1-1, with D possibly being TRBD1 (5 bases). The CDR3 covers 14 residues. The V gene's germline CDR1 is SEHNR and CDR2 FQNEAQ (reference sequence). Between the trimmed V and J ends, which lost 10 bases and 0 bases, there was a span of 15 bases. CDR3 protein: CAINYRGLNTEAFF. The CDR3 bases are TGTGCCATCAATTATCGGGGGTTGAACACTGAAGCTTTCTTT.

This clonotype turned up a few times. The V gene is TRBV5-1, the J gene TRBJ2-3; D is undetermined. Germline V gives CDR1 SGHRS, CDR2 YFSETQ. Trimming cost V 3 bases and J 5 bases, with 13 bases left between them. This CDR3 has 14 amino acids. The CDR3 coding sequence is TGCGCCAGCAGCTCACGGGTCTCAATAGATACGCAGTATTTT. Its protein product is CASSSRVSIDTQYF.

This clonotype was observed a handful of times. The gene calls are TRBV7-9 and TRBJ1-6; D call uncertain. Germline CDR1 and CDR2: SEHNR and FQNEAQ (reference sequence). This CDR3 contains 13 residues. V was trimmed by 5 bases and J by 8 bases, leaving 10 bases between them. The CDR3 spells CASSLTRDSPLHF. CDR3 coding DNA: TGTGCCAGCAGCCTCACGCGGGATTCACCCCTCCACTTT.

This clonotype was counted ten times or more. The chain recombines TRBV10-3 with TRBJ2-1; D unclear. The germline V and J ends were trimmed by 4 bases and 2 bases, with 9 bases remaining between them. The CDR3 extends over 14 amino acids. Germline V gene sequence: CDR1 ENHRY, CDR2 SYGVKD. The CDR3 DNA follows: TGTGCCATCAGTGTGGGGATCACCTACAATGAGCAGTTCTTC. Translating gives CAISVGITYNEQFF.

The chain links TRBV6-2 or TRBV6-3 to TRBJ1-5; 10 positions agree with TRBD1. Per germline, CDR1 MNHEY and CDR2 SVGEGT. Germline trimming cut 4 bases from V and 4 bases from J; bases unmatched to any gene: 7. The CDR3 is 16 amino acids. DNA for the CDR3: TGTGCCAGCAGTTCCCTGGACAGGGGGGATAATCAGCCCCAGCATTTT. It yields the protein CASSSLDRGDNQPQHF.

This clonotype was recorded a few times. V usage is TRBV5-6 and J usage is TRBJ1-2; maybe TRBD1 (6 bases). With 5 bases removed from V and 7 bases from J, the gap between germline ends came to 9 bases. Germline V gene sequence: CDR1 SGHDT, CDR2 YYEEEE. CDR3 size: 11 residues. DNA for the CDR3: TGTGCCAGCAGTCTGGACAGTGGCTACACCTTC. Translation gives CASSLDSGYTF.